Listed below are T cell receptor beta chains from one sample, sequenced in a study of blood T cells in healthy people across ages. TCRdb redid the calling of the 5' RACE reads with MiXCR, one entry per CDR3 protein. The sample holds approximately 1,700,000 distinct CDR3 sequences, roughly two fifths seen once. The specimen sequenced was blood. These receptors all stem from a human donor in good health. The CDR3 runs from the conserved cysteine through the conserved F or W. A D gene is named only where the DNA matches it firmly. Clone size appears in some rows only: once, few, many, or a class for an expanded clone.

d_gene,j_gene,abundance,v_gene,CDR3nt,CDR3aa
TRBD1,TRBJ1-3,.,TRBV2,TGTGCCAGCAGTGTGCAGGGGGTAGACACCATATATTTT,CASSVQGVDTIYF
.,TRBJ2-3,.,TRBV5-6,TGTGCCAGCAGCTTGCATTCAGCATGGAGGACAGATACGCAGTATTTT,CASSLHSAWRTDTQYF
.,TRBJ1-2,.,TRBV7-2,TGTGCCAGCAGCTTCCCAGAAGGGGGCTACACCTTC,CASSFPEGGYTF
.,TRBJ1-2,.,TRBV6-5,TGTGCCAGCAGTTACTCGGAAGGGCTCGGGGGCTACACCTTC,CASSYSEGLGGYTF
.,TRBJ1-2,.,TRBV4-3,TGCGCCAGCAGCCAAGACGACAGGTCTGGCTACACCTTC,CASSQDDRSGYTF
.,TRBJ2-1,few,TRBV4-1,TGCGCCAGCAGTCCCTCACGGGAGACCAACAATGAGCAGTTCTTC,CASSPSRETNNEQFF
TRBD2,TRBJ2-5,few,TRBV4-1,TGCGCCAGCAGCCAAGTAACTAGCGAGCGGGGGGAGACCCAGTACTTC,CASSQVTSERGETQYF
.,TRBJ1-2,.,TRBV7-2,TGTGCCAGCAGCATAGGACAAGACGGTTATGGCTACACCTTC,CASSIGQDGYGYTF
.,TRBJ1-2,.,TRBV7-9,TGTGCCAGCAGCTTAGTAGAGCGCCAGCATGGCTACACCTTC,CASSLVERQHGYTF
.,TRBJ2-1,few,TRBV18,TGTGCCAGCTCACCTCAAAGGGGTTATGAGCAGTTCTTC,CASSPQRGYEQFF
TRBD2,TRBJ2-3,.,TRBV3-1,TGTGCCAGCAGCCAAGGACCGGGAGGTAGCGGGAAAACAGATACGCAGTATTTT,CASSQGPGGSGKTDTQYF
TRBD2,TRBJ2-5,.,TRBV29-1,TGCAGCGTTGAAGATCGAGGCGGGGGGATGGGGGAGGCCCAGTACTTC,CSVEDRGGGMGEAQYF
TRBD2,TRBJ2-1,few,TRBV6-2/TRBV6-3,TGTGCCAGCAGTCTCCCCGAGGGACTAGCGGGGGGGCCGTACAATGAGCAGTTCTTC,CASSLPEGLAGGPYNEQFF
TRBD2,TRBJ2-5,many,TRBV7-2,TGTGCCAGCAGCTTACAACTAGCGGGGGGAGAGACCCAGTACTTC,CASSLQLAGGETQYF
.,TRBJ2-1,few,TRBV7-2,TGTGCCAGCAGCCGCGGACTCGCCGCCTCCTACAATGAGCAGTTCTTC,CASSRGLAASYNEQFF
.,TRBJ1-2,.,TRBV7-2,TGTGCCAGCAGCCCCCCTGGGAGGGACTATGGCTACACCTTC,CASSPPGRDYGYTF
TRBD2,TRBJ2-5,few,TRBV7-7,TGTGCCAGCAGCTTAGCGGGGAGGGATGAGACCCAGTACTTC,CASSLAGRDETQYF
.,TRBJ2-3,.,TRBV20-1,TGCAGTACTAGAGATCCGGGGGTGTCGGGAACAGATACGCAGTATTTT,CSTRDPGVSGTDTQYF
.,TRBJ2-3,.,TRBV25-1,TGTGCCAGCCGAAGGGGTACAGCCACAGATACGCAGTACTTT,CASRRGTATDTQYF
.,TRBJ1-6,.,TRBV10-3,TGTGCCATCAGGACAGAAGGTTCACCCCTCCACTTT,CAIRTEGSPLHF
TRBD1,TRBJ2-7,many,TRBV7-2,TGTGCCAGCAGCCCTTGGGGGACAGGGACCTACGAGCAGTACTTC,CASSPWGTGTYEQYF
.,TRBJ2-5,few,TRBV5-1,TGCGCCAGTGCGGCGGGCCCATCACAAGAGACCCAGTACTTC,CASAAGPSQETQYF
.,TRBJ2-7,.,TRBV5-6,TGTGCCAGCAGCTCCCTAGGGACTGTCGCCTACGAGCAGTACTTC,CASSSLGTVAYEQYF
.,TRBJ2-5,.,TRBV6-2/TRBV6-3,TGTGCCAGCAGTCGACCAACGCCTAGCGCTGTAGAGCAGTACTTC,CASSRPTPSAVEQYF
.,TRBJ1-4,once,TRBV11-2,TGTGCCAGCAGCTTAGATTTGACCCTAAAACTGTTTTTT,CASSLDLTLKLFF
TRBD1,TRBJ1-2,few,TRBV5-5,TGTGCCAGCAGCCTATCCCCGGGACAGGGCATCGGTGGCTACACCTTC,CASSLSPGQGIGGYTF
TRBD1,TRBJ1-2,.,TRBV7-9,TGTGCCAGCAGCGCAAGGACCGGGACAGCGGACGGCTACACCTTC,CASSARTGTADGYTF
TRBD2,TRBJ2-3,few,TRBV6-5,TGTGCCAGCAGTTACGGGCCTAGCGGGGGGGCCTATACGCAGTATTTT,CASSYGPSGGAYTQYF
.,TRBJ2-6,many,TRBV2,TGTGCCAGCAGTGAGCTTGGCTCTGGGGCCAACGTCCTGACTTTC,CASSELGSGANVLTF
.,TRBJ2-7,few,TRBV2,TGTGCCAGAGGGACGGCTAAAGACTACGAGCAGTACTTC,CARGTAKDYEQYF
.,TRBJ1-2,many,TRBV6-1,TGTGCCAGCAGTGAACGCGGCTACACCTTC,CASSERGYTF